This T cell receptor beta chain was sequenced in a study of blood T cell repertoires in COVID-19. Study as a whole: Samples of COVID-19 (acute and convalescent) were obtained from the United States, Italy and Spain.

Methods used by the authors: Estimation of nucleated cell counts was performed using reference gene primer amplification. The repertoire was sequenced with immunoSEQ multiplex PCR; TCRdb's copy has only in-frame clones and lacks some. That table furnishes V, J and clone size, whereas the DNA furnished D and trimming. This table has fewer than 20,000 clones, 70% to 90% appearing once. Germline values: CDR1 SGHNT, CDR2 YYREEE (reference sequence). The CDR3 has 13 residues. The J segment lost 4 bases and the V segment lost 4 bases, leaving 3 bases of the junction unmatched. Sequencing was done on a sample of peripheral blood. This sequence originates from a human donor with active COVID-19. The donor label of this sample is uncertain. The rearrangement links TRBV5-4 to TRBJ2-5; TRBD1 matches at 8 bases. CDR3 sequence (DNA): TGTGCCAGCAGCAAAGGACAGGGAGAGACCCAGTACTTC. Translated: CASSKGQGETQYF.